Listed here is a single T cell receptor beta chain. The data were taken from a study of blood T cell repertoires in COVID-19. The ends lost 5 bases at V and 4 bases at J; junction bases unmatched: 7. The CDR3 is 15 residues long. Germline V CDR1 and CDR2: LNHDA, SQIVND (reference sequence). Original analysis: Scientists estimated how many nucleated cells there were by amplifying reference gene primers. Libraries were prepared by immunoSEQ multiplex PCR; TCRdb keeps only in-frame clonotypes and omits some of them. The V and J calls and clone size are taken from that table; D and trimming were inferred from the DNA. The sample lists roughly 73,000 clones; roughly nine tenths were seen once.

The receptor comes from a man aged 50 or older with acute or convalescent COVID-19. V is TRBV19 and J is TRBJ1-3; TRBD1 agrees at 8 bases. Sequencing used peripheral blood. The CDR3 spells CASSARTGFGNTIYF. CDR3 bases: TGTGCCAGTAGTGCAAGGACAGGGTTCGGAAACACCATATATTTT. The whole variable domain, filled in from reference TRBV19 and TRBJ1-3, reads DGGITQSPKYLFRKEGQNVTLSCEQNLNHDAMYWYRQDPGQGLRLIYYSQIVNDFQKGDIAEGYSVSREKKESFPLTVTSAQKNPTAFYLCASSARTGFGNTIYFGEGSWLTVV.